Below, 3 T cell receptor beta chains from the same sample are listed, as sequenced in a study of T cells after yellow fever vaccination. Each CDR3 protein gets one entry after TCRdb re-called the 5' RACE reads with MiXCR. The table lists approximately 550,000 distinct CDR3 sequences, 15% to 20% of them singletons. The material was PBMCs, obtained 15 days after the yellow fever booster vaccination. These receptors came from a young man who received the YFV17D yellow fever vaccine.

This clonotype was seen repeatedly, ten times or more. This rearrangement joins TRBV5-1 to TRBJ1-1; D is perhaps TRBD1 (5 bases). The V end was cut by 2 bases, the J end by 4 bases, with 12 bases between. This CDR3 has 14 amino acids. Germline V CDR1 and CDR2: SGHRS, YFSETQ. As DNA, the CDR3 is TGCGCCAGCAGCTTCGGGAACGGGGGCACTGAAGCTTTCTTT. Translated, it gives CASSFGNGGTEAFF.

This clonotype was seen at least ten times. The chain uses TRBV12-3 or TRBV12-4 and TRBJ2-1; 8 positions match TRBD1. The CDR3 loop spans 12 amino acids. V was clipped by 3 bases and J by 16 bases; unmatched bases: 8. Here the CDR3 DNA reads TGTGCCAGCAGTTTTCGGACAGGGAAATCTTTCTTC. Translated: CASSFRTGKSFF.

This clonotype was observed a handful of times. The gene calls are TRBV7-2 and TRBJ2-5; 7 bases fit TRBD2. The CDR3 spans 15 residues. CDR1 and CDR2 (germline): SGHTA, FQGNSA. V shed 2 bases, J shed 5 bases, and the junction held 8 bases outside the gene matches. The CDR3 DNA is TGTGCCAGCAGCTTACAAGCGGGACGGGGGGAGACCCAGTACTTC. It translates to CASSLQAGRGETQYF.